This T cell receptor beta chain appears in the sequencing data of a study of blood T cell repertoires in COVID-19. On the study more broadly: COVID-19 samples collected from the United States, Italy and Spain covered acute and convalescent phases.

How the authors handled the data: Estimated nucleated cell counts came from reference gene primer amplification. The assay was immunoSEQ multiplex PCR, and TCRdb's table has in-frame clones only and misses some. D and trimming come from the DNA, and the V and J calls and clone size come from that table. This table has over 250,000 clones, about nine tenths appearing once. Patients at the Seattle site were enrolled during active infection and followed longitudinally. Germline V lookup: CDR1 SNHLY, CDR2 FYNNEI. This CDR3 contains 14 residues. V was cut by 0 bases and J by 4 bases, with 9 bases left in between.

This sequence originates from a person aged 18 to 29 with COVID-19, enrolled during active disease. J is TRBJ1-2 and V is TRBV2; D gene unclear. The sample consisted of peripheral blood. In DNA form, the CDR3 reads TGTGCCAGCAGTGAAGCTGGAGCTTCCTATGGCTACACCTTC. Its protein is CASSEAGASYGYTF.